The 32 T cell receptor beta chains reported below all come from one sample, sequenced in a study of breast tumors, draining lymph nodes, adjacent tissues (dated by TCRdb to 2015 to 2016). Receptor libraries were prepared by multiplex PCR. The sequencer was an Illumina HiSeq 2000. TCRdb reprocessed the public reads (quality trimming at Q25 with fastp, clone calling with MiXCR) and kept in-frame beta chains. Rows merge per CDR3 protein into single entries with the most common DNA and genes. The sample yields more than 30,000 distinct CDR3 sequences; about 60% were counted once. 15% to 20% of the sample is in the top ten clones. The sequenced sample consisted of breast tumor tissue. These receptors all come from a female donor with breast cancer. Some clones in this sample may be carry-over from other donors' samples.

In its sample, this clonotype was seen many times. A much larger clone differs from this one at a single base, so this may be a read error. V usage is TRBV9 and J usage is TRBJ1-6; D uncertain. The germline gives CDR1 SGDLS, CDR2 YYNGEE. The CDR3 sequence is 15 residues long. The CDR3 is CASSSRDIYNSPPHF. The DNA for the CDR3 is TGTGCCAGCAGCTCGCGAGACATTTATAATTCACCCCCCCACTTT.

This clonotype was detected only a few times. J is TRBJ2-7 and V is TRBV20-1, with a possible D match to TRBD1 (6 bases). V lost 7 bases to trimming and J lost 5 bases, with 21 bases between them. Germline V gives CDR1 DFQATT, CDR2 SNEGSKA (reference sequence). The CDR3 has 14 residues. CDR3 coding DNA: TGCAGTGTTTTCGATACAGGGAAGGCCAACGAGCAGTACTTC. It specifies CSVFDTGKANEQYF.

This clonotype occurred many times. The genes are TRBV10-3 and TRBJ1-2, with D possibly matching TRBD1 (6 bases). Trimming removed 4 bases at V and 6 bases at J, with 15 bases between. The germline CDR1 and CDR2 sequences are ENHRY and SYGVKD. The CDR3 covers 14 residues. CDR3 sequence: CAISVPGDRDGYTF. The CDR3 DNA follows: TGTGCCATCAGTGTCCCAGGGGATAGAGATGGCTACACCTTC.

The sample holds many counts of this clonotype. A read error may be the cause here, since a much bigger clone is one base away. The chain uses TRBV20-1 and TRBJ1-2, with D tentatively TRBD1 (6 bases). This CDR3 has 13 residues. Per germline, CDR1 DFQATT and CDR2 SNEGSKA (reference sequence). The DNA for the CDR3 is TGCAGTGCTAGTAGGGACACCAACTATGCCTACACCTTC. Translating it yields CSASRDTNYAYTF.

The chain has TRBV7-6 and TRBJ2-2, with unresolved D. V gave up 7 bases and J gave up 0 bases, with 9 bases separating them. This CDR3 is built from 14 residues. Germline CDR1 reads SGHVS; CDR2 reads FNYEAQ. The CDR3 loop reads CASIRVPNTGELFF. CDR3 nucleotide sequence: TGTGCCAGCATTAGAGTTCCGAACACCGGGGAGCTGTTTTTT.

This clonotype was counted once. The chain couples TRBV3-1 to TRBJ1-2; 9 bases are a match to TRBD1. The CDR3 length is 14 residues. The junction had 2 bases not matched to a gene; V was cut back by 3 bases and J by 3 bases. Germline V lookup: CDR1 LGHDT, CDR2 YNNKEL (reference sequence). For the CDR3, the DNA is TGTGCCAGCAGCCAGGGACAGGGCTACTATGGCTACACCTTC. Its protein is CASSQGQGYYGYTF.

Regarding this clonotype: One junction end does not reproduce the germline sequence, and a read error may be involved. The chain uses TRBV6-4 and TRBJ1-2; 8 nucleotides match TRBD1. CDR3 size: 17 residues. The germline CDR1 and CDR2 sequences are MRHNA and SNTAGT. The CDR3 DNA is TGTGCCAGCAGTCACTCAACTAAAGGACAGGGTAACTATGGCTACACCTTC. It translates to CASSHSTKGQGNYGYTF.

This clonotype was counted ten times or more. This chain links TRBV6-4 with TRBJ2-3, with 7 nucleotides matching TRBD1. CDR1 and CDR2 from the germline V gene are MRHNA and SNTAGT. CDR3 length equals 12 residues. V lost 4 bases to trimming and J lost 12 bases; unmatched junction nucleotides: 7. For the CDR3, the DNA is TGTGCCAGCAGTGGAGAGGGGGCAGGACAGTATTTT. Translation gives CASSGEGAGQYF.

The genes are TRBV12-5 and TRBJ1-3, with 7 bases aligning to TRBD1. Germline V gives CDR1 LGHNT, CDR2 FRNRAP. V was clipped by 6 bases and J by 4 bases; unmatched bases: 6. This CDR3 has 14 residues. This CDR3 reads CASGPTGTGNTIYF. For the CDR3, the DNA is TGTGCTAGTGGGCCGACAGGGACGGGAAACACCATATATTTT.

This clonotype was seen once. V is TRBV10-3 and J is TRBJ2-1, with a tentative D call TRBD2 (5 bases). Deletions cut 7 bases from V and 8 bases from J, with 15 bases between. From germline, CDR1 is ENHRY and CDR2 SYGVKD. The CDR3 covers 13 residues. The CDR3: CAIKASLGHEQFF. As DNA, the CDR3 is TGTGCCATCAAGGCTAGCCTTGGGCATGAGCAGTTCTTC.

The chain combines TRBV20-1 with TRBJ1-2; D remains ambiguous. The V gene's germline CDR1 is DFQATT and CDR2 SNEGSKA (reference sequence). The CDR3 is made up of 13 amino acids. V lost 5 bases and J lost 4, with 14 bases in between. As DNA, the CDR3 is TGCAGTGCTGGCCAGGACTTGGGCTATGGCTACACCTTC. This codes for CSAGQDLGYGYTF.

The rearrangement uses TRBV20-1 and TRBJ2-3; TRBD1 or TRBD2 may be the D gene (5 bases each). Trimming stripped 0 bases from V and 11 bases from J, with 30 bases between. The CDR3 has 18 residues. Germline CDR1 is DFQATT and CDR2 is SNEGSKA (reference sequence). CDR3 amino acids: CSARDLRGVGENYNEQYF. DNA for the CDR3: TGCAGTGCTAGAGATCTCCGGGGAGTGGGGGAGAACTACAATGAGCAGTATTTT.

This clonotype showed up just once. One end of the junction fails to match germline, which may point to a read error. This rearrangement joins TRBV2 to TRBJ1-2, with D possibly TRBD1 on 6 matching bases. CDR1 is SNHLY, CDR2 FYNNEI, per germline. CDR3 length equals 13 residues. The CDR3 region is CASTLRGGYGCTF. The CDR3 DNA is TGTGCCAGCACATTACGGGGGGGCTATGGCTGCACCTTC.

This clonotype was seen ten or more times. This chain uses TRBV7-9 with TRBJ2-1, with TRBD2 as a possible D gene (5 bases). The CDR3 contains 14 residues. Trimming left V 0 bases short and J 8 bases short, with 11 bases between. Looked up from germline, CDR1 is SEHNR and CDR2 is FQNEAQ (reference sequence). The CDR3 is CASSLARDRYEQFF. The CDR3 region has the DNA TGTGCCAGCAGCTTAGCGAGGGATCGGTATGAGCAGTTCTTC.

J is TRBJ2-1 and V is TRBV7-2; D is perhaps TRBD1 or TRBD2 (6 bases each). CDR3 length: 15 residues. Germline CDR1 SGHTA, CDR2 FQGNSA. Deletions cut 1 base from V and 8 bases from J, with 15 bases between. CDR3 in DNA: TGTGCCAGCAGCTTAGGAGGTGTTCGGGGGCATGAGCAGTTCTTC. Residues: CASSLGGVRGHEQFF.

The CDR3 sequence: CRARLAGYEQYF. The CDR3 nucleotides are TGCAGGGCCCGACTAGCGGGCTACGAGCAGTACTTC. The rearrangement links TRBV20-1 to TRBJ2-7, with 10 bases aligning to TRBD2. The length of the CDR3 is 12 residues. Germline CDR1 reads DFQATT; CDR2 reads SNEGSKA (reference sequence).

There are many counts of this clonotype. This may come from a read error, since a much larger clone is one base off. The chain links TRBV6-2 or TRBV6-3 to TRBJ1-2; 9 bases map to TRBD1. Germline V gene data show CDR1 as MNHEY and CDR2 as SVGEGT. The J segment lost 4 bases and the V segment lost 5 bases, leaving 8 bases of the junction unmatched. The CDR3 runs 15 residues. DNA for the CDR3: TGTGCCAGCAGTCATGGAGGGACAGGGACCTATGGCTACACCTTC. Amino acid sequence: CASSHGGTGTYGYTF.

This rearrangement joins TRBV6-2 or TRBV6-3 to TRBJ1-1; 7 positions agree with TRBD1. This CDR3 is built from 15 residues. V gave up 2 bases and J gave up 1 base; unmatched junction bases: 4. Germline V gene sequence: CDR1 MNHEY, CDR2 SVGEGT. The CDR3 nucleotides read TGTGCCAGCAGTTACAGGACAGGAGGGAACACTGAAGCTTTCTTT. Translated: CASSYRTGGNTEAFF.

The chain recombines TRBV7-8 with TRBJ2-7; possibly TRBD1 or TRBD2 for D (5 bases each). With 4 bases removed from V and 4 bases from J, the gap between germline ends came to 14 bases. Germline V gene data show CDR1 as SGHVS and CDR2 as FQNEAQ. The CDR3 spans 14 residues. CDR3: CASSSPRDGYEQYF. The CDR3 nucleotides read TGTGCCAGCAGCTCCCCCCGGGACGGGTACGAGCAGTACTTC.

This clonotype appeared a single time. The chain combines TRBV4-3 with TRBJ1-2, with D hard to call. CDR1 and CDR2 (germline): LGHNA, YSLEER. Trimming pared 0 bases from V and 4 bases from J, leaving 15 bases between. The CDR3 sequence is 16 residues long. The CDR3 sequence is CASSQEWAGGGYGYTF. The CDR3 bases are TGCGCCAGCAGCCAAGAGTGGGCGGGCGGAGGCTATGGCTACACCTTC.

The chain joins TRBV11-2 to TRBJ2-6; TRBD1 might be the D (5 bases). The V gene's germline CDR1 is SGHAT and CDR2 FQNNGV. V lost 1 base and J 0 bases, leaving 7 bases between the germline ends. CDR3 length: 16 amino acids. The CDR3 reads CASSLGQYSGANVLTF. The CDR3 nucleotides are TGTGCCAGCAGCTTAGGACAGTACTCTGGGGCCAACGTCCTGACTTTC. Filled out from reference TRBV11-2 and TRBJ2-6, the complete variable domain reads EAGVAQSPRYKIIEKRQSVAFWCNPISGHATLYWYQQILGQGPKLLIQFQNNGVVDDSQLPKDRFSAERLKGVDSTLKIQPAKLEDSAVYLCASSLGQYSGANVLTFGAGSRLTVL.

This chain links TRBV6-2 or TRBV6-3 with TRBJ1-6; possibly TRBD1 for D (6 bases). Per germline, CDR1 MNHEY and CDR2 SVGEGT. V was clipped by 5 bases and J by 9 bases, with 17 bases between them. CDR3 size: 15 residues. The CDR3 DNA reads TGTGCCAGCAGTGCCTTCCGGGGGCACACTTCACCCCTCCACTTT. It codes for CASSAFRGHTSPLHF.

This clonotype was counted only a few times. The chain is built from TRBV19 and TRBJ2-7; TRBD1 matches 8 bases. J gave up 7 bases and V 6 bases, and 5 bases lay outside the gene matches. The CDR3 contains 12 residues. The germline CDR1 and CDR2 sequences are LNHDA and SQIVND (reference sequence). CDR3 bases: TGTGCCAGTAGCCAGGGGGCGCGGGAGCAGTACTTC. Translating gives CASSQGAREQYF.

This sequence joins TRBV7-6 and TRBJ2-3, with D perhaps assigned TRBD1 or TRBD2 (6 bases each). The CDR3 contains 14 residues. Looked up from germline, CDR1 is SGHVS and CDR2 is FNYEAQ. The V and J ends lost 3 bases and 1 base respectively, with 8 bases between them. The CDR3 here is CASSFGGRTDTQYF. The CDR3 DNA reads as TGTGCCAGCAGCTTCGGGGGCCGCACAGATACGCAGTATTTT.

The chain joins TRBV7-3 to TRBJ2-3; D remains unclear. V lost 5 bases, J lost 5 bases, and 11 bases lay in between. The CDR3 contains 13 residues. Germline-derived CDR1 and CDR2 are SGHTA and FQGTGA. The CDR3 coding sequence is TGTGCCAGCAGCGCCTACTCCGAAGATACGCAGTATTTT. Protein product: CASSAYSEDTQYF.

This clonotype has at least ten counts. The CDR3 DNA follows: TGTGCCAGCAGTTTGTGGCAGCCGAACACTGAAGCTTTCTTT. Translation gives CASSLWQPNTEAFF. V is TRBV28 and J is TRBJ1-1, with no clear D. The germline V and J ends were trimmed by 3 bases and 1 base, with 9 bases remaining between them. The CDR3 contains 14 residues. CDR1 and CDR2 (germline): MDHEN, SYDVKM.

The chain carries TRBV20-1 and TRBJ2-7; TRBD2 aligns across 13 bases. This CDR3 is built from 14 residues. CDR1 DFQATT and CDR2 SNEGSKA come from the germline V gene (reference sequence). V was clipped by 6 bases and J by 4 bases; unmatched bases: 6. Here the CDR3 reads CSARGLAGPYEQYF. CDR3 bases: TGCAGTGCCCGGGGACTAGCGGGGCCTTACGAGCAGTACTTC.

This chain joins TRBV20-1 and TRBJ1-5, with TRBD1 matching 7 bases. This CDR3 is 14 amino acids long. V lost 5 bases to trimming and J lost 0 bases; unmatched junction nucleotides: 4. Germline CDR1 DFQATT, CDR2 SNEGSKA (reference sequence). For the CDR3, the DNA is TGCAGTGCTGCTGACAGGGCTAGCAATCAGCCCCAGCATTTT. As protein: CSAADRASNQPQHF.

This chain uses TRBV7-8 with TRBJ2-2; 10 nucleotides agree with TRBD2. With 5 bases clipped from V and 4 bases from J, the junction kept 10 bases outside the gene matches. Germline CDR1 is SGHVS and CDR2 is FQNEAQ. The length of the CDR3 is 17 residues. The CDR3 loop is CASSRRTSGVSTGELFF. The CDR3 DNA sequence: TGTGCCAGCAGCCGACGGACTAGCGGAGTGAGCACCGGGGAGCTGTTTTTT. The whole variable domain, filled in from reference TRBV7-8 and TRBJ2-2, reads GAGVSQSPRYKVAKRGQDVALRCDPISGHVSLFWYQQALGQGPEFLTYFQNEAQLDKSGLPSDRFFAERPEGSVSTLKIQRTQQEDSAVYLCASSRRTSGVSTGELFFGEGSRLTVL.

This clonotype was seen a few times. The CDR3 loop reads CASSTYNNEQFF. The CDR3, as DNA: TGTGCCAGCAGCACATACAACAATGAGCAGTTCTTC. V usage is TRBV7-8 and J usage is TRBJ2-1; no clear D. V dropped 5 bases and J dropped 5 bases, with 7 bases sitting between them. Germline values: CDR1 SGHVS, CDR2 FQNEAQ. The CDR3 extends over 12 amino acids.

The genes are TRBV20-1 and TRBJ2-2; no clear D. Germline-derived CDR1 and CDR2 are DFQATT and SNEGSKA (reference sequence). Trimming removed 6 bases at V and 1 base at J, with 6 bases between. This CDR3 has 12 amino acids. The CDR3 loop is CSAVENTGELFF. CDR3 nucleotides: TGCAGTGCAGTCGAGAACACCGGGGAGCTGTTTTTT.

A few counts support this clonotype. V and J are TRBV20-1 and TRBJ1-4; D gene ambiguous. The V end lost 2 bases, the J end lost 1 base, and 8 bases lay between the germline ends. Per germline, CDR1 DFQATT and CDR2 SNEGSKA (reference sequence). The CDR3 consists of 14 residues. The CDR3 sequence: CSARRQETNEKLFF. The CDR3, as DNA: TGCAGTGCTAGAAGGCAGGAAACTAATGAAAAACTGTTTTTT.